Each of the 3 T cell receptor beta chains below was sequenced from the same sample in a study of OX40 agonist ivuxolimab in advanced cancers. The assay was immunoSEQ multiplex PCR, and TCRdb's table has in-frame clones only and misses some. The sample contains roughly 61,000 clones, roughly 84% of which appear only once. Material: CD4+ or CD8+ T cells sorted from blood, obtained in a trial of the OX40 agonist ivuxolimab. These receptors were obtained from an adult with an advanced solid tumor such as melanoma, head and neck, liver or kidney cancer.

The genes are TRBV5-4 and TRBJ2-1; D possibly corresponds to TRBD2 (6 bases). CDR1 and CDR2 (germline): SGHNT, YYREEE (reference sequence). The CDR3 extends over 16 amino acids. Deletions cut 6 bases from V and 5 bases from J, with 21 bases between. The CDR3 sequence is CASISPGLQENNEQFF. CDR3 nucleotides: TGTGCCAGCATCTCACCGGGACTCCAAGAGAACAATGAGCAGTTCTTC. Based on the CDR3 plus reference TRBV5-4 and TRBJ2-1, the full variable domain is ETGVTQSPTHLIKTRGQQVTLRCSSQSGHNTVSWYQQALGQGPQFIFQYYREEENGRGNFPPRFSGLQFPNYSSELNVNALELDDSALYLCASISPGLQENNEQFFGPGTRLTVL.

In nucleotides, the CDR3 is TGTGCCAGCGCGGCTACAGGGGTTGCTGGGGCCAACGTCCTGACTTTC. Translation gives CASAATGVAGANVLTF. J is TRBJ2-6 and V is TRBV27; TRBD1 aligns across 7 bases. CDR1 MNHEY and CDR2 SMNVEV come from the germline V gene (reference sequence). The CDR3 length is 16 residues. The V and J ends lost 8 bases and 2 bases, in that order; junction bases with no gene match: 9.

The gene calls are TRBV10-1 and TRBJ2-3; the D is unclear. Germline V gene sequence: CDR1 WNHNN, CDR2 SYGVQD (reference sequence). The CDR3 extends over 13 amino acids. Trimming stripped 0 bases from V and 6 bases from J, with 7 bases between. CDR3 nucleotides: TGCGCCAGCAGTGAGTCGGGTCCCGATACGCAGTATTTT. The encoded protein is CASSESGPDTQYF.